This TCR beta chain was identified during a study of T cells in Graves' hyperthyroidism and ophthalmopathy. TCR beta CDR3 regions were amplified from RNA transcripts. HTBI primers were employed in a first-round RT-PCR of the TCR CDR3. One entry per CDR3 protein, called by TCRdb with MiXCR from the multiplex PCR reads. The sample has about 37,000 distinct CDR3 sequences; 52% are singletons. Worth noting for this clonotype: The junction departs from the called germline gene at one end, perhaps through a read error.

Germline V lookup: CDR1 MNHNY, CDR2 SVGAGI (reference sequence). The CDR3 contains 11 residues. This chain connects TRBV6-6 to TRBJ1-2; no clear D. This clonotype originated in a man aged 35-49 years with Graves' ophthalmopathy. Sequencing used blood. This CDR3 reads CANSSAHGYTF. In DNA, the CDR3 is TGTGCCAACAGTTCTGCGCATGGCTACACCTTC.